This TCR beta chain was found in a study of spatial heterogeneity in lung cancer. TCRdb fed the 5' RACE reads into MiXCR, producing one record per CDR3 protein. The sample shows about 90,000 distinct CDR3 sequences, roughly 8.7% of them seen only once. Whole-study findings and limits: Ubiquitous expanded tumor TCRs appeared in blood more at resection than follow-up.

This clonotype has ten or more counts. Its antigen remains unknown. Time point here: sample taken at primary tumor resection. TCRs were sequenced from unsorted whole RNA of tumor, nontumor lung or PBMC. There were 75 or so donors, all of them untreated patients with early-stage non-small cell lung cancer. CDR1 SNHLY and CDR2 FYNNEI come from the germline V gene. V gave up 6 bases and J gave up 11 bases; unmatched junction bases: 6. The CDR3 covers 13 residues. The chain combines TRBV2 with TRBJ2-4; 11 bases are shared with TRBD1. The sequence derives from a male donor with early-stage non-small cell lung cancer. The sample in question was PBMCs, obtained at surgery. The CDR3 reads CASSEGQGVLQYF. The CDR3 DNA reads TGTGCCAGCAGCGAGGGACAGGGGGTTCTTCAGTACTTC.